The 28 T cell receptor beta chains given below trace back to one sample, sequenced in a study of T-cell memory formation after mild COVID-19. TCRdb reprocessed the 5' RACE reads with MiXCR, giving one entry per CDR3 protein. The repertoire has around 150,000 distinct CDR3 sequences, about 14% of them found once; the top ten carry less than 15%. The sequencing input was PBMCs or a T cell subset sorted from them (not recorded which). The receptors were sampled from an adult woman who had mild COVID-19 (a few samples of this study predate the infection). Cell type and time point are not known.

This clonotype was seen a handful of times. The chain's CDR3 is CATSSGTSGSRETQYF. CDR3 bases: TGTGCCACCAGCAGTGGGACTAGCGGGAGTAGAGAGACCCAGTACTTC. The V call is TRBV15, the J call TRBJ2-5, with 14 bases matching TRBD2. The V segment lost 3 bases and the J segment 4 bases; nucleotides outside the gene matches: 4. CDR1 is LNHNV, CDR2 YYDKDF, per germline (reference sequence). This CDR3 has 16 amino acids. Full variable domain (rest looked up from reference TRBV15 and TRBJ2-5): DAMVIQNPRYQVTQFGKPVTLSCSQTLNHNVMYWYQQKSSQAPKLLFHYYDKDFNNEADTPDNFQSRRPNTSFCFLDIRSPGLGDTAMYLCATSSGTSGSRETQYFGPGTRLLVL.

Here the CDR3 reads CASSETGLKNIQYF. The CDR3 DNA is TGTGCCAGCAGTGAAACAGGGCTTAAAAACATTCAGTACTTC. The chain links TRBV2 to TRBJ2-4; the D gene is possibly TRBD1 (6 bases). The CDR3 consists of 14 residues. Germline assignment: CDR1 SNHLY and CDR2 FYNNEI. Trimming removed 2 bases at V and 4 bases at J, with 9 bases between.

This clonotype was observed a handful of times. V gene TRBV27 combines with J gene TRBJ2-7, with 9 bases fitting TRBD2. This CDR3 region has 13 residues. Germline V gene lookup returns CDR1 MNHEY and CDR2 SMNVEV (reference sequence). The V segment lost 8 bases and the J segment 5 bases; nucleotides outside the gene matches: 7. CDR3 coding DNA: TGTGCCAGCTACGGGGGCGGGAGGGACGAGCAGTACTTC. It encodes CASYGGGRDEQYF.

This chain uses TRBV5-1 with TRBJ1-1; no reliable D call. Germline CDR1 SGHRS, CDR2 YFSETQ. This CDR3 has 13 residues. Trimming shortened V by 3 bases and J by 0 bases, and 6 bases separated the two germline ends. Here the CDR3 DNA reads TGCGCCAGCAGCTCATTGATGAACACTGAAGCTTTCTTT. Its translation is CASSSLMNTEAFF.

This clonotype showed up many times. The rearrangement joins TRBV7-2 to TRBJ1-6, with no clear D. Germline lookup yields CDR1 SGHTA and CDR2 FQGNSA. Trimming stripped 7 bases from V and 10 bases from J, with 17 bases between. This CDR3 region has 14 residues. The CDR3 loop reads CASTSGTSASPLHF. The CDR3 DNA follows: TGTGCCAGCACCTCCGGCACCTCGGCCTCACCCCTCCACTTT.

This clonotype has just a few counts. The J gene is TRBJ2-6, the V gene TRBV4-1; the D gene is possibly TRBD1 (5 bases). Trimming stripped 0 bases from V and 2 bases from J, with 8 bases between. Per germline, CDR1 MGHRA and CDR2 YSYEKL. The CDR3 has 16 amino acids. DNA of the CDR3: TGCGCCAGCAGCCAAGATGCAGGGCCTGGGGCCAACGTCCTGACTTTC. It specifies CASSQDAGPGANVLTF.

In its sample, this clonotype was seen a few times. The chain recombines TRBV6-6 with TRBJ2-7; the match to TRBD2 covers 8 bases. Germline V lookup: CDR1 MNHNY, CDR2 SVGAGI (reference sequence). V shed 2 bases, J shed 6 bases, and the junction held 12 bases outside the gene matches. This CDR3 is built from 16 residues. DNA for the CDR3: TGTGCCAGCAGTTACGTGGTGGTCGGGGGGGGACGCGAGCAGTACTTC. This gives the protein CASSYVVVGGGREQYF.

This clonotype occurred a few times. The chain combines TRBV5-6 with TRBJ1-1; 11 nucleotides line up with TRBD1. From germline, CDR1 is SGHDT and CDR2 YYEEEE. J was trimmed by 4 bases and V by 3 bases; bases with no gene match: 2. CDR3 length equals 14 residues. In DNA form, the CDR3 reads TGTGCCAGCAGCTGGGACAGGGGGAGCACTGAAGCTTTCTTT. It codes for CASSWDRGSTEAFF.

The chain carries TRBV7-3 and TRBJ2-1, with TRBD2 matching 15 bases. Germline V gene sequence: CDR1 SGHTA, CDR2 FQGTGA. The CDR3 runs 18 residues. Trimming took 5 bases from V and 4 from J; bases not matched to a gene: 9. The CDR3 loop is CASSPGLAGGPQYNEQFF. CDR3 DNA sequence: TGTGCCAGCAGCCCCGGACTAGCGGGAGGGCCGCAGTACAATGAGCAGTTCTTC.

This clonotype was detected a few times. The rearrangement links TRBV29-1 to TRBJ2-1; 7 positions match TRBD2. Germline values: CDR1 SQVTM, CDR2 ANQGSEA. The CDR3 loop spans 15 amino acids. Unmatched junction bases numbered 8, after V lost 4 bases and J lost 2 bases. CDR3 DNA sequence: TGCAGCGTTGTCGGGAGGTCCAGAACCTACAATGAGCAGTTCTTC. Protein sequence: CSVVGRSRTYNEQFF.

This clonotype was observed a handful of times. The genes are TRBV29-1 and TRBJ1-5; tentative D call: TRBD1 (6 bases). This CDR3 has 13 amino acids. In germline, CDR1 is SQVTM, CDR2 ANQGSEA. Trimming took 7 bases from V and 7 from J, leaving 17 bases between them. CDR3 sequence: CSAQGGDGQPQHF. CDR3 DNA sequence: TGCAGCGCCCAAGGGGGAGATGGACAGCCCCAGCATTTT.

In this sample, this clonotype turned up a few times. The chain joins TRBV29-1 to TRBJ2-1; D perhaps matches TRBD1 (6 bases). Germline V gene sequence: CDR1 SQVTM, CDR2 ANQGSEA. The CDR3 loop spans 12 amino acids. V lost 4 bases and J 5 bases, leaving 9 bases between the germline ends. The CDR3 DNA is TGCAGCGTTGGCAGGGGAAACAATGAGCAGTTCTTC. Translated: CSVGRGNNEQFF.

In its sample, this clonotype was seen a few times. CDR3 in DNA: TGTGCCAGCAGCTTAGGTGGGACTAGCGGCCCCCTAGAGACCCAGTACTTC. Amino acid sequence: CASSLGGTSGPLETQYF. The chain combines TRBV7-3 with TRBJ2-5; 11 nucleotides agree with TRBD2. CDR3 length: 17 amino acids. V lost 2 bases to trimming and J lost 4 bases; unmatched junction nucleotides: 9. Germline CDR1 SGHTA, CDR2 FQGTGA. Filled out from reference TRBV7-3 and TRBJ2-5, the complete variable domain reads GAGVSQTPSNKVTEKGKYVELRCDPISGHTALYWYRQSLGQGPEFLIYFQGTGAADDSGLPNDRFFAVRPEGSVSTLKIQRTERGDSAVYLCASSLGGTSGPLETQYFGPGTRLLVL.

The V gene is TRBV5-1, the J gene TRBJ2-1; 9 nucleotides agree with TRBD1. With V trimmed by 3 bases and J by 7 bases, 11 bases remained unmatched. CDR3 size: 16 residues. In germline, CDR1 is SGHRS, CDR2 YFSETQ. The CDR3 DNA follows: TGCGCCAGCAGCTCAAGGACTAGGACAGGGGAAAATGAGCAGTTCTTC. It encodes CASSSRTRTGENEQFF.

This clonotype came up a few times. The chain employs TRBV18 and TRBJ2-3; D not certain. Per germline, CDR1 KGHSH and CDR2 LQKENI. Deletions cut 3 bases from V and 2 bases from J, with 9 bases between. The CDR3 totals 14 residues. The CDR3 reads CASSPSAYTDTQYF. As DNA, the CDR3 is TGTGCCAGCTCACCGTCGGCCTACACAGATACGCAGTATTTT.

V usage is TRBV2 and J usage is TRBJ1-2; 8 bases agree with TRBD1. Germline-derived CDR1 and CDR2 are SNHLY and FYNNEI. The CDR3 contains 16 residues. Losses at the gene ends were 7 bases for V and 4 bases for J; bases not matched to a gene: 14. CDR3 DNA: TGTGCCAGCACCGAAGTGGGCAGGGGGCGGTTCTATGGCTACACCTTC. Amino acid sequence: CASTEVGRGRFYGYTF.

This clonotype showed up many times. V usage is TRBV5-1 and J usage is TRBJ2-7; perhaps TRBD1 as D (5 bases). The germline gives CDR1 SGHRS, CDR2 YFSETQ. The CDR3 has 12 amino acids. V lost 5 bases and J lost 2, with 8 bases in between. CDR3 in amino acids: CASSRTTYEQYF. In nucleotides, the CDR3 is TGCGCCAGCAGTCGGACAACCTACGAGCAGTACTTC.

This clonotype was seen a few times. This chain connects TRBV9 to TRBJ2-7; TRBD1 might be the D (7 bases). Germline V CDR1 and CDR2: SGDLS, YYNGEE. The CDR3 is 16 amino acids. Trimming removed 4 bases from V and 3 bases from J, with 20 bases in between. The CDR3 nucleotides read TGTGCCAGCAGCCCACAGGGGCCGGGAGCCGGCTACGAGCAGTACTTC. It encodes CASSPQGPGAGYEQYF.

A few counts support this clonotype. The chain has TRBV12-3 or TRBV12-4 and TRBJ2-3; no reliable D call. V was trimmed by 5 bases and J by 10 bases, leaving 13 bases between them. This CDR3 contains 12 residues. CDR3: CASSAIADAQYF. CDR3 DNA: TGTGCCAGCAGTGCTATAGCAGACGCGCAGTATTTT.

The J gene is TRBJ1-1, the V gene TRBV9; 7 nucleotides align to TRBD1. The ends lost 6 bases at V and 0 bases at J; junction bases unmatched: 8. Germline V gene lookup returns CDR1 SGDLS and CDR2 YYNGEE. CDR3 length: 15 amino acids. CDR3 residues: CASIATGTLNTEAFF. The DNA for the CDR3 is TGTGCCAGCATCGCGACAGGGACTCTGAACACTGAAGCTTTCTTT.

V gene TRBV19 combines with J gene TRBJ2-1; D gene uncertain. Germline values: CDR1 LNHDA, CDR2 SQIVND (reference sequence). Deletions cut 3 bases from V and 3 bases from J, with 12 bases between. The CDR3 spans 15 residues. The CDR3 loop is CASSIPQKFYNEQFF. The DNA for the CDR3 is TGTGCCAGTAGTATCCCCCAGAAGTTCTACAATGAGCAGTTCTTC. Full variable domain (remainder filled in from reference TRBV19 and TRBJ2-1): DGGITQSPKYLFRKEGQNVTLSCEQNLNHDAMYWYRQDPGQGLRLIYYSQIVNDFQKGDIAEGYSVSREKKESFPLTVTSAQKNPTAFYLCASSIPQKFYNEQFFGPGTRLTVL.

Here the CDR3 DNA reads TGTGCCAGCAGCTCTTACCGTGGGACAGGCTCCCTTAATGAAAAACTGTTTTTT. Its translation: CASSSYRGTGSLNEKLFF. V is TRBV7-9 and J is TRBJ1-4; the match to TRBD1 covers 8 bases. The V and J ends lost 4 bases and 4 bases, in that order; junction bases with no gene match: 14. CDR1 is SEHNR and CDR2 is FQNEAQ in the germline V gene (reference sequence). The CDR3 loop spans 18 amino acids. Complete variable domain (other parts from reference TRBV7-9 and TRBJ1-4): DTGVSQNPRHKITKRGQNVTFRCDPISEHNRLYWYRQTLGQGPEFLTYFQNEAQLEKSRLLSDRFSAERPKGSFSTLEIQRTEQGDSAMYLCASSSYRGTGSLNEKLFFGSGTQLSVL.

This clonotype was detected ten times or more. The J gene is TRBJ2-3, the V gene TRBV5-1; D could derive from TRBD1 or TRBD2 (5 bases each). This CDR3 is 14 amino acids long. CDR1 SGHRS and CDR2 YFSETQ come from the germline V gene. V dropped 4 bases and J dropped 2 bases, with 11 bases sitting between them. In DNA, the CDR3 is TGCGCCAGCAGCATCGGGACCACCACAGATACGCAGTATTTT. Protein product: CASSIGTTTDTQYF. The complete variable domain, with remaining parts taken from reference TRBV5-1 and TRBJ2-3, reads KAGVTQTPRYLIKTRGQQVTLSCSPISGHRSVSWYQQTPGQGLQFLFEYFSETQRNKGNFPGRFSGRQFSNSRSEMNVSTLELGDSALYLCASSIGTTTDTQYFGPGTRLTVL.

The rearrangement links TRBV12-3 or TRBV12-4 to TRBJ2-1; D call uncertain. CDR3 size: 11 residues. The germline V and J ends were trimmed by 7 bases and 10 bases, with 11 bases remaining between them. Here the CDR3 DNA reads TGTGCCAGCACCCCGACTGAGGAGCAGTTCTTC. It is translated as CASTPTEEQFF.

This clonotype was observed a few times. The V call is TRBV7-2, the J call TRBJ2-3; 7 bases are a match to TRBD1. The germline V gene has CDR1 SGHTA and CDR2 FQGNSA. With V trimmed by 5 bases and J by 4 bases, 9 bases remained unmatched. This CDR3 is built from 15 residues. The CDR3 region is CASSHSTGAADTQYF. CDR3 nucleotide sequence: TGTGCCAGCAGCCACAGTACAGGGGCCGCAGATACGCAGTATTTT.

This clonotype was detected ten times or more. This rearrangement joins TRBV5-1 to TRBJ2-2; 9 bases are shared with TRBD1. The CDR3 is 15 residues long. With V trimmed by 2 bases and J by 3 bases, 2 bases remained unmatched. Germline V gene sequence: CDR1 SGHRS, CDR2 YFSETQ. CDR3 protein: CASSLQGADTGELFF. In DNA form, the CDR3 reads TGCGCCAGCAGCTTACAGGGGGCGGACACCGGGGAGCTGTTTTTT. The full variable domain, with the rest looked up from reference TRBV5-1 and TRBJ2-2, is KAGVTQTPRYLIKTRGQQVTLSCSPISGHRSVSWYQQTPGQGLQFLFEYFSETQRNKGNFPGRFSGRQFSNSRSEMNVSTLELGDSALYLCASSLQGADTGELFFGEGSRLTVL.

The table lists this clonotype with a few counts. The rearrangement uses TRBV11-3 and TRBJ2-7; the match to TRBD1 covers 8 bases. CDR1 and CDR2 from the germline V gene are SGHNT and YENEEA. The CDR3 has 15 amino acids. V dropped 5 bases and J dropped 5; count of bases not matched to a gene: 11. CDR3 amino acids: CASSRGTGGVNEQYF. The CDR3 DNA sequence: TGTGCCAGCAGCCGAGGGACAGGAGGAGTCAACGAGCAGTACTTC.

This sequence joins TRBV29-1 and TRBJ2-5; TRBD1 might be the D (6 bases). Germline V gives CDR1 SQVTM, CDR2 ANQGSEA. The V end was cut by 7 bases, the J end by 1 base, with 13 bases between. This CDR3 region has 13 residues. The CDR3 DNA reads TGCAGCGCCAGGGACACTCCCCAAGAGACCCAGTACTTC. This gives the protein CSARDTPQETQYF.